These 2 T cell receptor beta chains came from one sample sequenced in a study of T cell responses to AZD1222 COVID-19 vaccine. TCRdb's copy holds only in-frame clones and misses some; the assay was immunoSEQ multiplex PCR. Altogether over 100,000 clones are present, roughly 91% being singletons, with the ten largest covering around 0.98%. The specimen comprised peripheral blood, sampled 28 days after the second AZD1222 dose. These receptors came from an adult who received the AZD1222 COVID-19 vaccine.

V usage is TRBV13 and J usage is TRBJ1-2, with unresolved D. Germline V lookup: CDR1 PRHDT, CDR2 FYEKMQ (reference sequence). CDR3 length equals 13 residues. Trimming cost V 5 bases and J 5 bases, with 12 bases left between them. CDR3 sequence (DNA): TGTGCCAGCAGCCCTAGAATAGGGTATGGCTACACCTTC. Its protein is CASSPRIGYGYTF.

The rearrangement joins TRBV5-1 to TRBJ2-1; 16 nucleotides match TRBD2. Trimming cost V 4 bases and J 8 bases; bases outside gene matches: 12. Per the germline V gene, CDR1 is SGHRS and CDR2 is YFSETQ. This CDR3 contains 18 residues. CDR3 DNA: TGCGCCAGCAGCCGCGGGACTAGCGGGAGGGGTAGAGAGTATGAGCAGTTCTTC. This gives the protein CASSRGTSGRGREYEQFF.